The clone carrying this T cell receptor beta chain has a handful of counts. Its antigen is unknown. TCRdb itself ran the 5' RACE reads through MiXCR, one entry per CDR3 protein. The sample holds about 110,000 distinct CDR3 sequences; 15% to 20% are singletons and the top ten take approximately 5.1%. This specimen comes from a study of T-cell memory formation after mild COVID-19. Study-wide background: TCR clusters were mostly confined to one donor each.

V was trimmed by 10 bases and J by 0 bases, leaving 13 bases between them. The CDR3 runs 14 residues. CDR1 is LNHDA, CDR2 SQIVND, per germline (reference sequence). Whole-study results and caveats: Pre-infection memory carried some responding clones, suggesting that cross-reactive memory joined. Still unconfirmed is whether the second-wave clones peaking on day 37 recognized SARS-CoV-2. Clones which contracted sat mainly in CM and EM if CD4+, and in EMRA if CD8+.

The sample comprised PBMCs or a T cell subset sorted from them (not recorded which). The receptor's source is a young man who had mild COVID-19 (a few samples of this study predate the infection). Cell type and time point are not known. The rearrangement joins TRBV19 to TRBJ1-3; D not certain. The CDR3 nucleotides are TGTGCCATACGACCGGACCTCTCTGGAAACACCATATATTTT. Translation gives CAIRPDLSGNTIYF. Filled out from reference TRBV19 and TRBJ1-3, the complete variable domain reads DGGITQSPKYLFRKEGQNVTLSCEQNLNHDAMYWYRQDPGQGLRLIYYSQIVNDFQKGDIAEGYSVSREKKESFPLTVTSAQKNPTAFYLCAIRPDLSGNTIYFGEGSWLTVV.